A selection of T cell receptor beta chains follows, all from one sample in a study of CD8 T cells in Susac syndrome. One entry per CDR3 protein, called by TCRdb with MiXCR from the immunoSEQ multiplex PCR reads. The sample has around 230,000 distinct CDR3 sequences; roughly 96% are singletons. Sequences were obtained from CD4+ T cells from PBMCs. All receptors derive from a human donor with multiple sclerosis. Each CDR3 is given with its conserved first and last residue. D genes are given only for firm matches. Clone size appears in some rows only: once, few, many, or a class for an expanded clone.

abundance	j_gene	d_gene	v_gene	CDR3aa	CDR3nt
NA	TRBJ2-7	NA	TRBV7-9	CASSLGGRKTYEQYF	TGTGCCAGCAGCTTAGGCGGGCGTAAAACCTACGAGCAGTACTTC
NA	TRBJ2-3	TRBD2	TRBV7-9	CASTRTRTSVSTDTQYF	TGTGCCAGCACCCGAACCCGGACTAGCGTATCCACAGATACGCAGTATTTT
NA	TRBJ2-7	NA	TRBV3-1	CASSQVMTSSYEQYF	TGTGCCAGCAGCCAAGTGATGACTAGCTCCTACGAGCAGTACTTC
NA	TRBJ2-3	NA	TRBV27	CASSLFGADTQYF	TGTGCCAGCAGTTTATTCGGGGCAGATACGCAGTATTTT
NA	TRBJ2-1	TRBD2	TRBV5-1	CASSQGLAGSYNEQFF	TGCGCCAGCAGCCAGGGACTAGCGGGGTCCTACAATGAGCAGTTCTTC
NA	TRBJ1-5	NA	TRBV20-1	CSAERRNQPQHF	TGCAGTGCCGAGCGACGCAATCAGCCCCAGCATTTT
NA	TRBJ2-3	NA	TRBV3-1	CASSQDLSTDTQYF	TGTGCCAGCAGCCAAGACTTGAGCACAGATACGCAGTATTTT
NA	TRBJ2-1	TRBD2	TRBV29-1	CSVGAGVGEQFF	TGCAGCGTTGGGGCGGGAGTCGGTGAGCAGTTCTTC
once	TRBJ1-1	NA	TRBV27	CASSLLGPNTEAFF	TGTGCCAGCAGTTTATTAGGACCGAACACTGAAGCTTTCTTT
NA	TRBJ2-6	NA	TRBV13	CASKLQGFSGANVLTF	TGTGCCAGCAAACTCCAGGGATTTTCTGGGGCCAACGTCCTGACTTTC
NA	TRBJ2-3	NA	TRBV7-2	CASSPTRGSDTQYF	TGTGCCAGCAGCCCGACCCGGGGGTCAGATACGCAGTATTTT
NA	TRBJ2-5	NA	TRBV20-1	CSALRRETQYF	TGCAGTGCTTTGCGCAGGGAGACCCAGTACTTC
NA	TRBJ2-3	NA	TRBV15	CATTGGARTSTDTQYF	TGTGCCACCACGGGCGGGGCACGAACGAGCACAGATACGCAGTATTTT
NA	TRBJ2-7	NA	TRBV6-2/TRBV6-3	CASSYFVRSYEQYF	TGTGCCAGCAGTTACTTCGTCAGGTCGTACGAGCAGTACTTC
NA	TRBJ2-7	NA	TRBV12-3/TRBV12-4	CASSQRLLSSYEQYF	TGTGCCAGCAGCCAGAGACTTCTGAGCTCCTACGAGCAGTACTTC
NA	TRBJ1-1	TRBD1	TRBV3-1	CASSRDRGHSEAFF	TGTGCCAGCAGCCGGGACAGGGGGCATTCGGAAGCTTTCTTT
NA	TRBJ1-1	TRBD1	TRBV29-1	CSCSQGFQGTEAFF	TGCAGCTGTTCACAGGGGTTTCAGGGCACTGAAGCTTTCTTT
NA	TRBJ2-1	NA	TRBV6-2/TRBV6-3	CASSRGPINEQFF	TGTGCCAGCAGTAGAGGGCCGATCAATGAGCAGTTCTTC
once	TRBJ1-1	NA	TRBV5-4	CASSLEPDTEAFF	TGTGCCAGCAGCTTGGAACCGGACACTGAAGCTTTCTTT
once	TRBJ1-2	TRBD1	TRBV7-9	CASSLGGQGTGLAYGYTF	TGTGCCAGCAGCTTGGGGGGACAGGGGACGGGCCTGGCCTATGGCTACACCTTC
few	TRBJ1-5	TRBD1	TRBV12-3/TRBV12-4	CASSPTGGRQPQHF	TGTGCCAGCAGCCCGACAGGGGGCCGGCAGCCCCAGCATTTT
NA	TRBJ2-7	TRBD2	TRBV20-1	CSPSLAGDHEQYF	TGCAGTCCATCCCTAGCGGGAGACCACGAGCAGTACTTC
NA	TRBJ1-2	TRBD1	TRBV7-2	CASSPDRVAGYTF	TGTGCCAGCAGCCCGGACAGGGTGGCTGGCTACACCTTC